This T cell receptor beta chain was recorded in a study of T cell clonotyping in hematopoietic cell transplantation. The table came from immunoSEQ multiplex PCR; TCRdb's copy has only in-frame clones and leaves some out. In the table there are some 14,000 clones, roughly 60% of which are singletons. Germline V gene lookup returns CDR1 MNHNS and CDR2 SASEGT. CDR3 length: 14 amino acids. The ends lost 2 bases at V and 4 bases at J; junction bases unmatched: 3. Sequencing input: PBMCs. The receptor's source is a human donor who either received an allogeneic hematopoietic cell transplant for a myeloid malignancy or was a related donor (not recorded which). Some clones in this sample may be carry-over from other donors' samples. This sequence joins TRBV6-1 and TRBJ1-2; 8 nucleotides match TRBD1. The CDR3 DNA is TGTGCCAGCAGTGAACGGACAGGGCTCTATGGCTACACCTTC. Amino acid sequence: CASSERTGLYGYTF.